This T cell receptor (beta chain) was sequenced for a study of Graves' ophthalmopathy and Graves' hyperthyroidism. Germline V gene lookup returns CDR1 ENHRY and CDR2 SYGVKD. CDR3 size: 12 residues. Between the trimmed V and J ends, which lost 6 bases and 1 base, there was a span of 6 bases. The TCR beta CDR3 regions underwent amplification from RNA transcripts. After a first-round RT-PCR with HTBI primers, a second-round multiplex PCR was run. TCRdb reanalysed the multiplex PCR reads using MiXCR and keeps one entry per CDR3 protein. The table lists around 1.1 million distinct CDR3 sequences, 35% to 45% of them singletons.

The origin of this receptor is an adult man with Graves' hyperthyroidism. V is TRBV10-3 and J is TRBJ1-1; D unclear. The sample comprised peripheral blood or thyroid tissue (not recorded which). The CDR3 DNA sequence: TGTGCCATCAGGAACGGGAACACTGAAGCTTTCTTT. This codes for CAIRNGNTEAFF.